The clone carrying this T cell receptor beta chain appeared many times. Its cognate antigen is unknown. Construction of TCR beta libraries was performed using quantitative 5'-RACE with molecular barcodes. TCRdb analysed the 5' RACE reads with MiXCR anew, one entry per CDR3 protein. The sample lists some 200,000 distinct CDR3 sequences, more than 5.5% occurring once. The V end was cut by 5 bases, the J end by 0 bases, with 17 bases between. Germline lookup yields CDR1 MNHEY and CDR2 SMNVEV (reference sequence). This CDR3 is 16 amino acids long. The data were obtained in a study of CD8 T cells in ankylosing spondylitis. Study results and limitations: Characteristic of ankylosing spondylitis blood, it appeared, was a TCR beta motif comprising roughly eight highly homologous variants. Reportedly, matched ankylosing spondylitis synovial fluid was significantly enriched for disease-linked clones. Clones that were linked to disease were CD8+ and were relatively rare in peripheral blood. In reactive arthritis synovial fluid and blood, some motif variants had been reported before.

The rearrangement links TRBV27 to TRBJ2-7; D is perhaps TRBD1 (6 bases). This receptor was taken from a male donor with ankylosing spondylitis. The sequencing input was blood, either unsorted or a sorted T cell fraction (not recorded which). CDR3 protein: CASSPRTVVSSYEQYF. In nucleotides, the CDR3 is TGTGCCAGCAGTCCGAGGACAGTCGTGAGCTCCTACGAGCAGTACTTC.